These 19 T cell receptor beta chains originate from one sample sequenced in a study of shared clonotypes between healthy human individuals. Measured with immunoSEQ multiplex PCR; TCRdb has only the in-frame clones, and not every one. The repertoire includes hundreds of thousands of clones, around 78% of them detected once, and about 12% sits in the top ten. Material for sequencing was PBMCs. All receptors come from a woman aged 40 to 55 in good health. Some clones in this sample may be carry-over from other donors' samples.

The chain has TRBV5-5 and TRBJ1-1, with D unresolved. V lost 4 bases and J lost 2, with 9 bases in between. Germline V gene data show CDR1 as SGHKS and CDR2 as YYEKEE (reference sequence). The length of the CDR3 is 13 residues. CDR3 residues: CASSPQSNTEAFF. The DNA for the CDR3 is TGTGCCAGCAGCCCACAATCCAACACTGAAGCTTTCTTT.

The chain couples TRBV18 to TRBJ1-2; D perhaps matches TRBD1 (5 bases). The CDR3 runs to 18 residues. V dropped 4 bases and J dropped 8 bases, with 29 bases sitting between them. Germline assignment: CDR1 KGHSH and CDR2 LQKENI. CDR3 bases: TGTGCCAGCTCACTCCTCTCCCGGGACGGACTGGCGCAAGGCGGCTACACCTTC. This gives the protein CASSLLSRDGLAQGGYTF.

J is TRBJ2-7 and V is TRBV10-3; TRBD2 might be the D (5 bases). The CDR3 runs 16 residues. Trimming left V 6 bases short and J 6 bases short, with 24 bases between. In germline, CDR1 is ENHRY, CDR2 SYGVKD. As DNA, the CDR3 is TGTGCCATCAGGGACTGGAAACCCCCAACCCTTGGCGAGCAGTACTTC. Protein product: CAIRDWKPPTLGEQYF.

This clone was seen only once. The CDR3 is CASRSTANYEQYF. CDR3 DNA: TGCGCCAGCCGTTCGACAGCCAACTACGAGCAGTACTTC. The chain couples TRBV5-1 to TRBJ2-7; TRBD1 is a possible D gene (5 bases). Between the trimmed V and J ends, which lost 7 bases and 3 bases, there was a span of 14 bases. The CDR3 extends over 13 amino acids. In germline, CDR1 is SGHRS, CDR2 YFSETQ.

Here the CDR3 reads CASTSGGGTDTQYF. CDR3 nucleotide sequence: TGTGCCAGTACCTCCGGGGGGGGAACAGATACGCAGTATTTT. The chain employs TRBV19 and TRBJ2-3; 8 nucleotides align to TRBD2. The CDR3 runs to 14 residues. CDR1 and CDR2 from the germline V gene are LNHDA and SQIVND (reference sequence). V shed 7 bases, J shed 3 bases, and the junction held 6 bases outside the gene matches.

The chain links TRBV29-1 to TRBJ2-5, with D possibly matching TRBD2 (6 bases). The V and J ends lost 1 base and 5 bases respectively, with 11 bases between them. The CDR3 is 13 amino acids. The germline V gene has CDR1 SQVTM and CDR2 ANQGSEA. CDR3: CSVEARRGETQYF. In DNA, the CDR3 is TGCAGCGTTGAAGCCCGGCGGGGCGAGACCCAGTACTTC.

The genes are TRBV29-1 and TRBJ1-1; no clear D. V dropped 3 bases and J dropped 4 bases, with 12 bases sitting between them. CDR1 and CDR2 from the germline V gene are SQVTM and ANQGSEA. This CDR3 is 13 amino acids long. The CDR3 DNA sequence: TGCAGCGTTGAGCACCTGGGCCCCACTGAAGCTTTCTTT. This gives the protein CSVEHLGPTEAFF.

The chain is built from TRBV2 and TRBJ1-4; no clear D gene. Germline CDR1 SNHLY, CDR2 FYNNEI. The CDR3 covers 16 residues. V lost 6 bases, J lost 8 bases, and 22 bases lay in between. CDR3 residues: CASREFPGASKEKLFF. The DNA of the CDR3 is TGTGCCAGCAGGGAATTTCCGGGCGCCAGCAAGGAAAAACTGTTTTTT.

The genes are TRBV15 and TRBJ1-5; 7 positions agree with TRBD1. The CDR3 is 15 amino acids. Trimming removed 2 bases from V and 5 bases from J; junction bases left unmatched: 6. CDR1 LNHNV and CDR2 YYDKDF come from the germline V gene (reference sequence). DNA for the CDR3: TGTGCCACCAGCAGATTCAGACAGGGCGATCAGCCCCAGCATTTT. Translation gives CATSRFRQGDQPQHF.

This clone was observed once. A single base separates this from a much larger clone, so it may be a read error. This rearrangement joins TRBV4-3 to TRBJ2-7; D remains unclear. Germline CDR1 and CDR2: LGHNA and YSLEER. The CDR3 runs to 13 residues. CDR3 in amino acids: CASSQEVGPEQCF. The CDR3 region has the DNA TGCGCCAGCAGCCAAGAGGTAGGGCCCGAGCAGTGCTTC.

Details on this clone: With only one base between it and a far larger clone, this is likely a read error. The sample holds other DNA sequences that translate to the same CDR3. The gene calls are TRBV20-1 and TRBJ1-1; unclear D gene. Per germline, CDR1 DFQATT and CDR2 SNEGSKA (reference sequence). This CDR3 has 11 amino acids. The CDR3 DNA sequence: TGCAGTGCTAGTAAGAACACTGAGGCTTTCTTT. Its protein is CSASKNTEAFF.

The chain has TRBV28 and TRBJ2-7; 8 bases align to TRBD1. V was clipped by 6 bases and J by 5 bases; unmatched bases: 9. The CDR3 length is 14 residues. The germline CDR1 and CDR2 sequences are MDHEN and SYDVKM. CDR3 nucleotides: TGTGCCAGCAGGAAGACAGGGGTCTTCCACGAGCAGTACTTC. Protein sequence: CASRKTGVFHEQYF.

This clone was recorded a few times. V is TRBV9 and J is TRBJ1-3, with D hard to call. CDR3 length: 13 amino acids. Germline loops: CDR1 SGDLS, CDR2 YYNGEE. Trimming pared 2 bases from V and 6 bases from J, leaving 9 bases between. CDR3 sequence (DNA): TGTGCCAGCAGCGTTGGAGGGCAAAACACCATATATTTT. This gives the protein CASSVGGQNTIYF.

This chain uses TRBV10-3 with TRBJ2-1; 9 positions agree with TRBD1. This CDR3 is 14 amino acids long. Germline lookup yields CDR1 ENHRY and CDR2 SYGVKD. Losses at the gene ends were 6 bases for V and 2 bases for J; bases not matched to a gene: 2. This chain's CDR3 is CAIRRTGAYNEQFF. CDR3 bases: TGTGCCATCAGGAGGACAGGGGCCTACAATGAGCAGTTCTTC.

The chain joins TRBV19 to TRBJ2-1, with 11 positions matching TRBD2. Per germline, CDR1 LNHDA and CDR2 SQIVND (reference sequence). There are 15 residues in the CDR3. V shed 5 bases and J 0 bases; nucleotides not matched to a gene: 0. CDR3 protein: CASSGLAGSYNEQFF. In DNA form, the CDR3 reads TGTGCCAGTAGTGGACTAGCGGGCTCCTACAATGAGCAGTTCTTC. Filled out from reference TRBV19 and TRBJ2-1, the complete variable domain reads DGGITQSPKYLFRKEGQNVTLSCEQNLNHDAMYWYRQDPGQGLRLIYYSQIVNDFQKGDIAEGYSVSREKKESFPLTVTSAQKNPTAFYLCASSGLAGSYNEQFFGPGTRLTVL.

The chain employs TRBV18 and TRBJ2-7; 7 nucleotides align to TRBD1. Germline assignment: CDR1 KGHSH and CDR2 LQKENI. Trimming removed 3 bases from V and 9 bases from J; junction bases left unmatched: 11. The CDR3 totals 14 residues. The CDR3 DNA follows: TGTGCCAGCTCACCTCCGACAGGGCCTCGGGGGCAGTACTTC. This encodes CASSPPTGPRGQYF.

The rearrangement joins TRBV9 to TRBJ2-2, with D tentatively TRBD1 (5 bases). The V gene lost 2 bases and the J gene lost 2 bases, with 7 bases spanning the gap. The CDR3 is made up of 14 amino acids. CDR1 SGDLS and CDR2 YYNGEE come from the germline V gene. DNA for the CDR3: TGTGCCAGCAGCGTGACAGAAAACACCGGGGAGCTGTTTTTT. Translated, it gives CASSVTENTGELFF. Full variable domain (remainder filled in from reference TRBV9 and TRBJ2-2): DSGVTQTPKHLITATGQRVTLRCSPRSGDLSVYWYQQSLDQGLQFLIQYYNGEERAKGNILERFSAQQFPDLHSELNLSSLELGDSALYFCASSVTENTGELFFGEGSRLTVL.

The CDR3 sequence: CASSPGQTDEQFF. CDR3 coding DNA: TGTGCCAGCTCACCGGGACAGACGGACGAGCAGTTCTTC. V usage is TRBV18 and J usage is TRBJ2-1, with TRBD1 identical over 7 bases. The CDR3 has 13 residues. The germline V gene encodes CDR1 KGHSH and CDR2 LQKENI. J lost 10 bases, V lost 3 bases, and 6 bases had no gene match.

The chain couples TRBV2 to TRBJ2-1; D is unresolved. V was clipped by 3 bases and J by 12 bases, with 9 bases between them. Per germline, CDR1 SNHLY and CDR2 FYNNEI. This CDR3 region has 11 residues. For the CDR3, the DNA is TGTGCCAGCAGTGAGTTGGTAGTGCAGTTCTTC. This encodes CASSELVVQFF.